A single sample is the source of the 16 T cell receptor beta chains below, sequenced in a study of T cells after posttransplantation cyclophosphamide. Assay used: immunoSEQ multiplex PCR; TCRdb lists only in-frame clones, some missing. The sample lists over 15,000 clones; 94% were seen once. Cells defined as naive were viable CD3+CD4+ or CD3+CD8+ and CCR7+CD45RA+CD45RO-CD95-CD27+CD28+. The specimen sequenced was naive CD4+ T cells sorted from blood. The source of these receptors is a woman between 50 and 59 years old in good health and a related stem cell transplant donor.

V is TRBV28 and J is TRBJ1-3; D unclear. Looked up from germline, CDR1 is MDHEN and CDR2 is SYDVKM. V shed 1 base and J shed 7 bases, with 5 bases lying between them. This CDR3 contains 12 residues. The CDR3 bases are TGTGCCAGCAGTTTATCCCGGAACACCATATATTTT. Translation gives CASSLSRNTIYF.

The CDR3 DNA sequence: TGTGCCAGTGCTTACGGGAAGAACTATGGCTACACCTTC. As protein: CASAYGKNYGYTF. This chain uses TRBV19 with TRBJ1-2; D is undetermined. CDR1 is LNHDA, CDR2 SQIVND, per germline (reference sequence). Trimming removed 8 bases from V and 2 bases from J, with 12 bases in between. CDR3 size: 13 residues.

The CDR3 DNA sequence: TGTGCCTGGAGTGTACTTGGTGCCTACGAGCAGTACTTC. Amino acid sequence: CAWSVLGAYEQYF. The V gene is TRBV30, the J gene TRBJ2-7, with D unclear. Germline lookup yields CDR1 GTSNPN and CDR2 SVGIG (reference sequence). V dropped 0 bases and J dropped 2 bases, with 8 bases sitting between them. The CDR3 runs 13 residues.

Only a few counts were recorded for this clone. This rearrangement joins TRBV6-6 to TRBJ1-1, with 9 positions matching TRBD1. CDR3 size: 14 residues. Trimming at V came to 6 bases and at J to 5 bases, leaving 7 bases not matched to a gene. The V gene's germline CDR1 is MNHNY and CDR2 SVGAGI (reference sequence). CDR3 nucleotide sequence: TGTGCCAGCAGCGAACAGGGGGCGCGGACTGAAGCTTTCTTT. Encoded protein: CASSEQGARTEAFF.

Turning to this clone: This CDR3 is missing its conserved last phenylalanine or tryptophan, likely due to a read error. The DNA is omitted, as the CDR3 cannot be located on it reliably, and the CDR3 follows TCRdb's listing. The chain is built from TRBV5-4 and TRBJ1-1; the D call in the table, TRBD1, was not verified against the DNA. From its first to its last residue, the CDR3 has 14 amino acids. Germline loops: CDR1 SGHNT, CDR2 YYREEE (reference sequence). The CDR3 loop reads CASSLAGYRGASFL.

The rearrangement links TRBV29-1 to TRBJ2-2, with 8 bases identical to TRBD2. The CDR3 is 16 residues long. Unmatched junction bases numbered 7, after V lost 4 bases and J lost 0 bases. From germline, CDR1 is SQVTM and CDR2 ANQGSEA. The CDR3 reads CSVVWREAPNTGELFF. CDR3 nucleotide sequence: TGCAGCGTTGTATGGCGGGAGGCTCCGAACACCGGGGAGCTGTTTTTT.

In its sample, this clone was seen once. The chain combines TRBV15 with TRBJ2-7, with 12 bases aligning to TRBD2. This CDR3 region has 16 residues. V gave up 3 bases and J gave up 7 bases; unmatched junction bases: 10. Per germline, CDR1 LNHNV and CDR2 YYDKDF (reference sequence). The CDR3 here is CATSSPAASGRGEQYF. CDR3 sequence (DNA): TGTGCCACCAGCAGCCCGGCGGCTAGCGGGAGGGGGGAGCAGTACTTC.

The chain recombines TRBV6-5 with TRBJ1-2; possible D gene TRBD1, 5 bases. Germline CDR1 and CDR2: MNHEY and SVGAGI. Trimming took off 2 bases at V and 6 bases at J, with 16 bases between the two ends. The CDR3 is 15 amino acids. CDR3 nucleotide sequence: TGTGCCAGCAGTTACAAGAGGGGAGGGGTGAATGGCTACACCTTC. Its protein is CASSYKRGGVNGYTF.

The rearrangement joins TRBV25-1 to TRBJ2-3; D call uncertain. The CDR3 is 16 residues long. Deletions cut 0 bases from V and 1 base from J, with 11 bases between. Germline CDR1 and CDR2: MGHDK and SYGVNS. CDR3 DNA sequence: TGTGCCAGCAGTGAATACGGGTCCAGCGGCACAGATACGCAGTATTTT. This translates into CASSEYGSSGTDTQYF.

The J gene is TRBJ2-3, the V gene TRBV10-3; 9 bases map to TRBD2. The germline V gene encodes CDR1 ENHRY and CDR2 SYGVKD. This CDR3 has 14 amino acids. The V segment lost 6 bases and the J segment 2 bases; nucleotides outside the gene matches: 3. The CDR3: CAIRGLAVTDTQYF. The CDR3 DNA reads TGTGCCATCAGGGGACTAGCAGTCACAGATACGCAGTATTTT.

The V and J genes are TRBV7-2 and TRBJ1-2; 7 nucleotides agree with TRBD1. The CDR3 loop spans 14 amino acids. Germline loops: CDR1 SGHTA, CDR2 FQGNSA. V shed 1 base and J 2 bases; nucleotides not matched to a gene: 1. The CDR3 here is CASSLGGQNYGYTF. In DNA form, the CDR3 reads TGTGCCAGCAGCTTAGGGGGACAGAACTATGGCTACACCTTC.

A single count supports this clone. The chain uses TRBV27 and TRBJ1-1; maybe TRBD1 (6 bases). The CDR3 spans 16 residues. V lost 1 base and J 3 bases, leaving 15 bases between the germline ends. Germline V gene lookup returns CDR1 MNHEY and CDR2 SMNVEV (reference sequence). The CDR3 DNA reads as TGTGCCAGCAGTTTATACCCCCCCCAGGGGCACACTGAAGCTTTCTTT. Translating it yields CASSLYPPQGHTEAFF.

The chain uses TRBV7-9 and TRBJ2-1, with unresolved D. Germline CDR1 and CDR2: SEHNR and FQNEAQ (reference sequence). The CDR3 has 16 amino acids. Trimming took off 5 bases at V and 4 bases at J, with 18 bases between the two ends. CDR3 nucleotide sequence: TGTGCCAGCAGCGTCCCAGCAGGCACGAAGTACAATGAGCAGTTCTTC. Its protein product is CASSVPAGTKYNEQFF.

This chain uses TRBV30 with TRBJ2-3, with 7 bases aligning to TRBD1. This CDR3 spans 13 amino acids. Germline V gene data show CDR1 as GTSNPN and CDR2 as SVGIG (reference sequence). The ends lost 4 bases at V and 5 bases at J; junction bases unmatched: 6. The CDR3 sequence: CAWNRGDGDTQYF. The CDR3 DNA follows: TGTGCCTGGAACAGGGGCGACGGAGATACGCAGTATTTT.

This clone appeared once. The chain recombines TRBV11-2 with TRBJ1-1, with unresolved D. Germline CDR1 is SGHAT and CDR2 is FQNNGV. This CDR3 region has 12 residues. V dropped 8 bases and J dropped 0 bases, with 7 bases sitting between them. The CDR3 DNA follows: TGTGCCAGCGGGGAGTTGAACACTGAAGCTTTCTTT. Residues: CASGELNTEAFF.

The CDR3 DNA is TGTGCCAGCAGTTTAGTTACAGGGGACGAGCAGTACTTC. Its protein is CASSLVTGDEQYF. V gene TRBV6-4 combines with J gene TRBJ2-7; TRBD1 agrees at 7 bases. With 5 bases clipped from V and 5 bases from J, the junction kept 6 bases outside the gene matches. Germline CDR1 reads MRHNA; CDR2 reads SNTAGT. The CDR3 sequence is 13 residues long.